This paragraph reports one T cell receptor (beta chain). Its antigen is unknown. Base qualities are not recorded, but no much larger clone differs from it by a single base. The data belong to a study. As encoded in the germline V gene, CDR1 is MNHEY while CDR2 is SVGAGI. Trimming leaves V shorter by 6 bases and J shorter by 5 bases, with the junction holding 6 bases beyond the gene matches. Reading from cysteine to phenylalanine, the CDR3 counts 15 amino acids. Only CDR3 DNA is held: 45 bases, read in frame from base 1. TCRdb shows the sequencer as Illumina MiSeq. TCRdb reprocessed the public reads (quality trimming at Q25 with fastp, clone calling with MiXCR) and kept in-frame beta chains. CDR3 protein sequences are deduplicated, and each keeps its most common genes and DNA. In all, the sample holds approximately 4,200 distinct CDR3 sequences, and about 7.8% of those were seen once. The top ten constitute 8.7% of the sample.

The receptor was isolated from a human donor with rheumatoid arthritis. The chain is encoded by TRBV6-5 joined to TRBJ2-1, and TRBD2 aligns with 11 junction nucleotides. The sequenced material came from CD4+ T cells from synovial fluid. This receptor carries the CDR3 CASSTTSGVDNEQFF. The nucleotide sequence is TGTGCCAGCAGCACGACTAGCGGGGTCGACAATGAGCAGTTCTTC.